Below, one T cell receptor (beta chain) is given with its context. The sample comes from a study of blood T cell repertoires in COVID-19. For the study at large: Samples came from the United States, Italy and Spain, spanning acute and convalescent COVID-19. PBMCs, B-cell-depleted T cells, or T cells were the source of the cDNA or gDNA that made up the material.

Authors' processing steps: Using reference gene primer amplification, nucleated cell counts were estimated. Generated by immunoSEQ multiplex PCR, the TCRdb table keeps only in-frame clones and is missing some. V and J calls and clone size are copied from that table; D and trimming were computed from the DNA. The sample yields about 190,000 clones, more than 75% seen once. The CDR3 loop spans 14 amino acids. V was clipped by 3 bases and J by 6 bases; unmatched bases: 6. From germline, CDR1 is SEHNR and CDR2 FQNEAQ (reference sequence). Specimen: peripheral blood. The chain joins TRBV7-9 to TRBJ1-1; 8 positions agree with TRBD1. The sequence came from a man aged 35-49 years with active or convalescent COVID-19. The chain's CDR3 is CASSFGQGGSEAFF. CDR3 nucleotide sequence: TGTGCCAGCAGCTTTGGACAGGGCGGCTCTGAAGCTTTCTTT.